This TCR beta chain was obtained from a study of patients and donors after allogeneic stem cell transplantation. From germline, CDR1 is ENHRY and CDR2 SYGVKD. The germline V and J ends were trimmed by 2 bases and 11 bases, with 12 bases remaining between them. The length of the CDR3 is 12 residues. This clonotype has a count of ten or more. TCRdb re-derived calls from the RT-PCR reads in MiXCR, one entry per CDR3 protein. The profile covers 150,000 to 200,000 distinct CDR3 sequences, with approximately 30% appearing a single time and about 3.3% taken by the ten largest. The material sequenced was blood, either unsorted or a sorted T cell fraction (not recorded which). This chain links TRBV10-3 with TRBJ1-2; D is uncertain. The receptor was derived from a human donor who was either an allogeneic HSCT recipient or a stem cell or donor lymphocyte infusion donor (not recorded which). It is not recorded whose cells these are; they may come from a transplant donor. This chain's CDR3 is CAISELGRTYTF. CDR3 nucleotides: TGTGCCATCAGTGAGCTGGGGAGGACTTACACCTTC.